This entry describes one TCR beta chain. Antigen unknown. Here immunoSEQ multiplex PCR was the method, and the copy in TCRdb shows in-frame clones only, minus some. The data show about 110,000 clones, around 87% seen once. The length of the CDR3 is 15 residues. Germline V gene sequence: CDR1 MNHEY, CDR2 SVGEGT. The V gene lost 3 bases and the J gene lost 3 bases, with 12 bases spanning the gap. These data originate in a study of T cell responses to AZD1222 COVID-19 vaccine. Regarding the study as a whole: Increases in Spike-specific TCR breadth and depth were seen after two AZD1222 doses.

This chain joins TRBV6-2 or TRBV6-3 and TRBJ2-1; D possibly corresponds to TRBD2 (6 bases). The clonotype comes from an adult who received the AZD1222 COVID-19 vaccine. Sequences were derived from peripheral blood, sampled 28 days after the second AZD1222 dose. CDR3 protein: CASSYLWDFYNEQFF. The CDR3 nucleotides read TGTGCCAGCAGTTATTTGTGGGACTTCTACAATGAGCAGTTCTTC.